This record covers a single T cell receptor (beta chain). Its antigen remains unknown. Between the trimmed V and J ends, which lost 4 bases and 10 bases, there was a span of 17 bases. The CDR3 has 15 amino acids. The data are from a study of CD8 T cells in Susac syndrome. Blood CD8+ and CD4+ T cells underwent high-throughput TCR beta sequencing. Controls matched for age and sex were healthy donors. FACS was used to enrich TEMRA cells, whereas the CD8+ and CD4+ T cells were obtained by negative isolation. Study-wide points: The study recognized that its TCR sequencing and HLA analysis covered a relatively small number of individuals.

Roughly 0.45 to 1 ug RNA was reverse transcribed with random hexamers. TCRdb reanalysed the immunoSEQ multiplex PCR reads using MiXCR and keeps one entry per CDR3 protein. The data show some 120,000 distinct CDR3 sequences, around 93% seen once. The receptor comes from a human donor in good health. This chain connects TRBV12-3 or TRBV12-4 to TRBJ1-6, with D tentatively TRBD1 (5 bases). Sequenced: CD8+ T cells from PBMCs. In DNA form, the CDR3 reads TGTGCCAGCAGTTCCCAGGGAGGTACAGGCTCACCCCTCCACTTT. This codes for CASSSQGGTGSPLHF.